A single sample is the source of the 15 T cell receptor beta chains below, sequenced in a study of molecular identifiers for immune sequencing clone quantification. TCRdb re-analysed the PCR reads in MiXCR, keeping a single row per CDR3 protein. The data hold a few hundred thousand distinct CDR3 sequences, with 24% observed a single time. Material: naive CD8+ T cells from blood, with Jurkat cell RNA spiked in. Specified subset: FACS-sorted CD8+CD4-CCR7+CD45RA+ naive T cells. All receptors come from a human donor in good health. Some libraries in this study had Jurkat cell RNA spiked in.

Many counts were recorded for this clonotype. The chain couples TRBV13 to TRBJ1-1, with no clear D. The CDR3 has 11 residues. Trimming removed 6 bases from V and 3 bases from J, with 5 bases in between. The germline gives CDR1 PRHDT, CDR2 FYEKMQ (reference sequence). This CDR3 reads CASRLDTEAFF. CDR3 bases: TGTGCCAGCAGACTCGACACTGAAGCTTTCTTT.

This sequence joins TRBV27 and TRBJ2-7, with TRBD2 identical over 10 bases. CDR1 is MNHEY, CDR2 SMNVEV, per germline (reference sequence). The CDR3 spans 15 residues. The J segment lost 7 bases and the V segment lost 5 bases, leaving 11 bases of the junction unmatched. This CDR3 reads CASSSIAGGSREQYF. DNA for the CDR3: TGTGCCAGCAGTAGCATAGCGGGAGGATCGAGGGAGCAGTACTTC.

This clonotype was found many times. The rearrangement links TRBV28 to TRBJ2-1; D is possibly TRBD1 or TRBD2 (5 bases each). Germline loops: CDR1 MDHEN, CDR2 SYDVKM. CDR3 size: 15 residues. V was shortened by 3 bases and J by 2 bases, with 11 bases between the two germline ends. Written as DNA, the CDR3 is TGTGCCAGCAGTTTGGCCAGGGACCCCTACAATGAGCAGTTCTTC. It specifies CASSLARDPYNEQFF.

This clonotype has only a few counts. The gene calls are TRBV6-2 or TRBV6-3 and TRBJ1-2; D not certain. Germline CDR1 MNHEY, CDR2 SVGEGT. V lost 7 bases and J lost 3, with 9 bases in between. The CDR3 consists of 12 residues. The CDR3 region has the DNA TGTGCCAGCACATTGGGCGACTATGGCTACACCTTC. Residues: CASTLGDYGYTF.

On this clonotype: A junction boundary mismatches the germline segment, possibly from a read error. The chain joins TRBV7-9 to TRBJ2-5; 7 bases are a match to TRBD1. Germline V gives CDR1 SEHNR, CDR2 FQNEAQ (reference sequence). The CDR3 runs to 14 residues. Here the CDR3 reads CASSSDREQEAQYF. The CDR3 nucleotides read TGTGCCAGCAGCTCCGACAGGGAGCAAGAGGCCCAGTACTTC.

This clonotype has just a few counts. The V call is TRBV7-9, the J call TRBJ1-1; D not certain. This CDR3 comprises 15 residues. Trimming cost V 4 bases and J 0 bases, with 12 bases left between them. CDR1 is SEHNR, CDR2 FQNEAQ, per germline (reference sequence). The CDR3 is CASSSSLGLNTEAFF. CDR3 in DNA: TGTGCCAGCAGCTCATCTCTCGGCCTGAACACTGAAGCTTTCTTT.

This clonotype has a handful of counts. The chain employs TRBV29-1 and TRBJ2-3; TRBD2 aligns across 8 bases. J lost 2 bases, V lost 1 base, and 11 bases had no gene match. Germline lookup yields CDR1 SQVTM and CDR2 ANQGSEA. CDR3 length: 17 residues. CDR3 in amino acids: CSVEGSAGGSPTDTQYF. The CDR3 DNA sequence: TGCAGCGTTGAAGGCTCCGCGGGAGGAAGCCCCACAGATACGCAGTATTTT.

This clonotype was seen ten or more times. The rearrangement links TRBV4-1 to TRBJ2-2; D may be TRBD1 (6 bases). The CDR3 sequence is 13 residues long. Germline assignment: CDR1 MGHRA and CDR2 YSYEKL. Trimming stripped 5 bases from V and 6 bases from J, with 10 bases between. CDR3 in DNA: TGCGCCAGCAGCGACACAGGGTCCGGGGAGCTGTTTTTT. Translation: CASSDTGSGELFF.

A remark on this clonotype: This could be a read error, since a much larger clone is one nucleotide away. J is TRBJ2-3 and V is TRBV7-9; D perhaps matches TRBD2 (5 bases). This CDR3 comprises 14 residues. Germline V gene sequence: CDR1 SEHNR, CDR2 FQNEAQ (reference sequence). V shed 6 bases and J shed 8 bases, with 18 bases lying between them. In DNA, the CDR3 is TGTGCCAGCAGACCGTCCCTCGGGGTCGCTACGCAGTATTTT. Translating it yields CASRPSLGVATQYF.

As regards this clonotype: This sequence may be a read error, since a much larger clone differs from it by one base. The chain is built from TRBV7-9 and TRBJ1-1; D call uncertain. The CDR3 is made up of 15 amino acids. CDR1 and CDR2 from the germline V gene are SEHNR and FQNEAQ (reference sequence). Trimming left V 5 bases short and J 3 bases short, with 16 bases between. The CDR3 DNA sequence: TGTGCCAGCAGCACCGAGACGGTCGAAGACACTGAAGCTTTCTTT. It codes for CASSTETVEDTEAFF.

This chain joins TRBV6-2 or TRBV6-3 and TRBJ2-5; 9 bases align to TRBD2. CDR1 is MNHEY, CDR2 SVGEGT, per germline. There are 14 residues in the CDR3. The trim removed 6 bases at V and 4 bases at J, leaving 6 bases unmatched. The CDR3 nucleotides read TGTGCCAGCAGGGGACTAGCCCCACCAGAGACCCAGTACTTC. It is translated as CASRGLAPPETQYF.

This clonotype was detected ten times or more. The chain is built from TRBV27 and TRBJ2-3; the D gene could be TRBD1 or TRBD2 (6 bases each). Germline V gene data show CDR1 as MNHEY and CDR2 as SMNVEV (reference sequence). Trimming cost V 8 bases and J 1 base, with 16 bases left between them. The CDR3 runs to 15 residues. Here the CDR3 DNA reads TGTGCCAGCTGTCCGGGGGCCGGAGGCACAGATACGCAGTATTTT. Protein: CASCPGAGGTDTQYF.

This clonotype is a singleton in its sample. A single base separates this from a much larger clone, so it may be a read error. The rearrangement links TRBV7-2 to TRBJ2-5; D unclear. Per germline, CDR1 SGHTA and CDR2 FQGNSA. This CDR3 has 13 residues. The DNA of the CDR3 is TGTGCCAGCAGATTAGTCTTGGCCGAGACCCAGTACTTC. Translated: CASRLVLAETQYF. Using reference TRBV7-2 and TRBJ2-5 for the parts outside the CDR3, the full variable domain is GAGVSQSPSNKVTEKGKDVELRCDPISGHTALYWYRQSLGQGLEFLIYFQGNSAPDKSGLPSDRFSAERTGGSVSTLTIQRTQQEDSAVYLCASRLVLAETQYFGPGTRLLVL.

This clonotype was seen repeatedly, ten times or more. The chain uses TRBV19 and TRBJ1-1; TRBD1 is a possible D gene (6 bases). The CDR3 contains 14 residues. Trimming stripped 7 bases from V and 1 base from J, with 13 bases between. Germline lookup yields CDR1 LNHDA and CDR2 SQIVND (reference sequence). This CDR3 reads CASTAGTPNTEAFF. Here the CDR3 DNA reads TGTGCCAGTACTGCGGGGACACCGAACACTGAAGCTTTCTTT. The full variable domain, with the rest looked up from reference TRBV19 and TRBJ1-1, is DGGITQSPKYLFRKEGQNVTLSCEQNLNHDAMYWYRQDPGQGLRLIYYSQIVNDFQKGDIAEGYSVSREKKESFPLTVTSAQKNPTAFYLCASTAGTPNTEAFFGQGTRLTVV.

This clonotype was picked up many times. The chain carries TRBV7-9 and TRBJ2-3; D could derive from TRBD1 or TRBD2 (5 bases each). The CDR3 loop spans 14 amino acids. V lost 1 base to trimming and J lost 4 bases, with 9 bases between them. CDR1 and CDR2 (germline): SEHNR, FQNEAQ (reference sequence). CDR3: CASSLVRGADTQYF. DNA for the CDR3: TGTGCCAGCAGCTTAGTGCGAGGGGCAGATACGCAGTATTTT.